This entry concerns a single TCR beta chain. The antigen is unknown. The data were obtained in a study of vaccination and CD4 T cells after COVID-19. The Oncomine TCR Beta short-read assay was applied to DNA of cultured CD4+ T cells. Genomic DNA was isolated from CD4+ T cells that had been cultured. TCRdb re-analysed the PCR reads in MiXCR, keeping a single row per CDR3 protein. Of fewer than 15,000 distinct CDR3 sequences listed, more than 35% are singletons. CDR3 length: 15 residues. V was cut by 3 bases and J by 2 bases, with 14 bases left in between. Looked up from germline, CDR1 is DFQATT and CDR2 is SNEGSKA (reference sequence). Described treatment: approximately nine-day PBMC culture with coronavirus spike peptide pools or control peptides (ViraFEST assay). Peptide-pool expansion of antigen-specific T cells preceded TCR sequencing in ViraFEST. Every well contained under 2.5 million PBMCs, which were grown with about 10 IU/ml IL-2 and around 9.5 ug/ml peptide pools.

Source: CD4+ T cells from blood, cultured in vitro, taken after SARS-CoV-2 vaccination. The receptor comes from a human donor who had recovered from COVID-19. The chain joins TRBV20-1 to TRBJ1-5, with D perhaps matching TRBD1 (5 bases). The CDR3 DNA is TGCAGTGCTAGCGGGGCATGGGGCGGCAATCAGCCCCAGCATTTT. It encodes CSASGAWGGNQPQHF.